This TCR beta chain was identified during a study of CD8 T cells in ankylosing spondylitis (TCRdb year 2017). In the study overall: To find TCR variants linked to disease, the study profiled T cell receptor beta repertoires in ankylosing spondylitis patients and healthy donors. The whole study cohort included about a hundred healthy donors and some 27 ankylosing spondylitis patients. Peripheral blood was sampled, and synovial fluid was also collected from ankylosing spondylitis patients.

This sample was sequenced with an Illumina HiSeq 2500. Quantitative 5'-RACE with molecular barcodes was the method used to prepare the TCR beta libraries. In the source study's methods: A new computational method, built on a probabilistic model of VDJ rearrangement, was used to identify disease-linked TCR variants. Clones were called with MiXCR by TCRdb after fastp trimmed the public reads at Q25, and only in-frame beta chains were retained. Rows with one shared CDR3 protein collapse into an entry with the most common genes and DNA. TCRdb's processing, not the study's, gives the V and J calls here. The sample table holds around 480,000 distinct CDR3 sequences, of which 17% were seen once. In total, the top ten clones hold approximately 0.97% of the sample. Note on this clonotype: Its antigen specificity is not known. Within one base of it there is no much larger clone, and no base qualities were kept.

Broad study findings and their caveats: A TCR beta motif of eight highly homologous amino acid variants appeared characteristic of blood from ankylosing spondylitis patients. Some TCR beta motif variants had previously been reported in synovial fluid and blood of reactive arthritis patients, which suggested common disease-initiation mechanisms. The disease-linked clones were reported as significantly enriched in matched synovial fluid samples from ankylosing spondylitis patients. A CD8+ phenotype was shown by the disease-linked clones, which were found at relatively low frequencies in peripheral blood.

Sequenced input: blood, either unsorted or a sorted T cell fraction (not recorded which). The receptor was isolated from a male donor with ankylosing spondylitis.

CDR3 region: CASSLRRLGDTQYF. The DNA is as follows: TGTGCCAGCAGTTTACGTCGTCTGGGGGATACGCAGTATTTT. The receptor chain draws on TRBV28 and TRBJ2-3, with the D gene uncertain. The CDR3, from cysteine to phenylalanine, totals 14 residues. The retained sequence is limited to the CDR3, 42 bases, with the frame set at the first base. The germline ends are 12 bases apart after V is trimmed by 2 bases and J by 6 bases. The germline V gene yields MDHEN for CDR1 and SYDVKM for CDR2.